One sample yielded the 5 T cell receptor beta chains listed below, sequenced in a study of CDR3 diversity in severe acne. TCRdb analysed the PCR reads with MiXCR anew, one entry per CDR3 protein. The sample includes about 90,000 distinct CDR3 sequences, roughly 52% of them seen just once. The sequenced sample consisted of blood. The receptors here all came from a male donor in good health, serving as a control.

This chain links TRBV25-1 with TRBJ2-5; D is possibly TRBD1 (5 bases). This CDR3 contains 14 residues. V was cut by 6 bases and J by 1 base, with 12 bases left in between. Germline V CDR1 and CDR2: MGHDK, SYGVNS. For the CDR3, the DNA is TGTGCCAGCAGCGTGAAGGGGCTCCAAGAGACCCAGTACTTC. It encodes CASSVKGLQETQYF.

The CDR3 sequence is CASSPGVSFF. CDR3 in DNA: TGCGCCAGCAGCCCTGGGGTGTCGTTTTTT. This chain joins TRBV5-1 and TRBJ2-2; D is uncertain. V was trimmed by 4 bases and J by 16 bases, leaving 11 bases between them. The CDR3 length is 10 residues. The germline V gene encodes CDR1 SGHRS and CDR2 YFSETQ.

Notes on this clonotype: One base away lies a much larger clone, so this may be a sequencing read error. Lacking the conserved final phenylalanine or tryptophan, this CDR3 likely reflects a read error. The chain combines TRBV7-8 with TRBJ2-5, with no clear D. Between the trimmed V and J ends, which lost 6 bases and 3 bases, there was a span of 8 bases. The V gene's germline CDR1 is SGHVS and CDR2 FQNEAQ. This CDR3 has 12 residues. The CDR3 protein is CASRAVKETQYS. CDR3 coding DNA: TGTGCCAGCAGGGCCGTAAAAGAGACCCAGTACTCC.

This clonotype was detected only a few times. The genes are TRBV29-1 and TRBJ2-5; 9 nucleotides align to TRBD1. This CDR3 is built from 12 residues. V lost 7 bases to trimming and J lost 4 bases; unmatched junction nucleotides: 4. The germline gives CDR1 SQVTM, CDR2 ANQGSEA. CDR3: CSGTGDRETQYF. CDR3 in DNA: TGCAGCGGGACAGGGGATCGAGAGACCCAGTACTTC.

This clonotype appeared once. The CDR3 reads CASSPDTFTEAFF. The CDR3 DNA sequence: TGTGCCAGCAGCCCTGACACCTTCACTGAAGCTTTCTTT. The chain is built from TRBV5-5 and TRBJ1-1, with D unclear. This CDR3 comprises 13 residues. Trimming left V 4 bases short and J 4 bases short, with 11 bases between. CDR1 SGHKS and CDR2 YYEKEE come from the germline V gene (reference sequence).